These T cell receptor beta chains were read from a single sample in a study of CD8+ T cells in alopecia areata. Data came from immunoSEQ multiplex PCR; TCRdb stores just in-frame clones and leaves some out. This table holds about 210,000 clones, roughly 64% found once. The material sequenced was CD4+ T cells sorted from blood, taken at week 4, from a patient treated with tofacitinib. Every receptor here comes from a human donor with alopecia areata. Each CDR3 is given with its conserved first and last residue. Fields, in order: D gene, V gene, J gene, clone size, CDR3 protein, CDR3 DNA. The D gene is left open where the match is weak. The size field is filled for only some rows; it gives once, few, many or a size class.

>-|TRBV5-1|TRBJ1-1|-
CASSLGPQGNTEAFF
TGCGCCAGCAGCTTGGGCCCACAAGGGAACACTGAAGCTTTCTTT
>TRBD2|TRBV5-4|TRBJ2-2|-
CASSLRGGPPGELFF
TGTGCCAGCAGCTTGCGGGGGGGGCCTCCCGGGGAGCTGTTTTTT
>-|TRBV5-1|TRBJ2-5|-
CASSFEFWETQYF
TGCGCCAGCAGCTTTGAGTTTTGGGAGACCCAGTACTTC
>-|TRBV2|TRBJ2-3|-
CASIGTGVSTDTQYF
TGTGCCAGCATCGGGACGGGGGTTAGCACAGATACGCAGTATTTT
>-|TRBV5-4|TRBJ1-1|-
CASSPRGGLNTEAFF
TGTGCCAGCAGCCCCCGCGGGGGGCTGAACACTGAAGCTTTCTTT
>TRBD2|TRBV6-6|TRBJ2-7|few
CASRSLGGGMDEQYF
TGTGCCAGCAGATCCCTCGGCGGGGGGATGGACGAGCAGTACTTC
>-|TRBV10-3|TRBJ2-5|-
CAISESAGRGETQYF
TGTGCCATCAGTGAGTCGGCGGGCCGGGGAGAGACCCAGTACTTC
>TRBD2|TRBV25-1|TRBJ2-5|few
CASSPSGGAFETQYF
TGTGCCAGCAGCCCTAGCGGGGGGGCTTTTGAGACCCAGTACTTC
>-|TRBV20-1|TRBJ1-1|-
CSENRNTEAFF
TGCAGTGAGAATCGGAACACTGAAGCTTTCTTT
>-|TRBV6-5|TRBJ1-5|few
CASSYGVNQPQHF
TGTGCCAGCAGTTACGGGGTCAATCAGCCCCAGCATTTT
>TRBD2|TRBV30|TRBJ2-3|few
CAWTPLAGGPDTQYF
TGTGCCTGGACCCCCCTAGCGGGGGGGCCAGATACGCAGTATTTT
>-|TRBV19|TRBJ2-2|-
CASSINGERVTGELFF
TGTGCCAGTAGTATTAATGGCGAAAGGGTCACCGGGGAGCTGTTTTTT
>-|TRBV5-6|TRBJ1-5|-
CASSRRLNQPQHF
TGTGCCAGCAGCCGCCGGTTAAATCAGCCCCAGCATTTT
>TRBD2|TRBV7-9|TRBJ2-5|once
CASSLWAAGAGETQYF
TGTGCCAGCAGCTTATGGGCAGCGGGGGCCGGAGAGACCCAGTACTTC
>-|TRBV2|TRBJ1-2|few
CASTDGGSFYGYTF
TGTGCCAGCACTGACGGTGGCTCCTTCTATGGCTACACCTTC
>-|TRBV5-1|TRBJ2-3|few
CASSIDTYTDTQYF
TGCGCCAGCAGCATCGACACGTACACAGATACGCAGTATTTT
>-|TRBV2|TRBJ2-5|-
CASSYNQETQYF
TGTGCCAGCAGCTACAACCAAGAGACCCAGTACTTC
>-|TRBV4-3|TRBJ2-7|-
CASSPTGLNEQYF
TGCGCCAGCAGCCCAACAGGGTTAAACGAGCAGTACTTC
>-|TRBV5-1|TRBJ1-6|-
CASSLVAIQPVRSPLHF
TGCGCCAGCAGCTTGGTCGCGATCCAACCGGTTCGTTCACCCCTCCACTTT
>-|TRBV7-2|TRBJ1-4|-
CASSPPGQLNEKLFF
TGTGCCAGCAGCCCCCCCGGACAGTTAAATGAAAAACTGTTTTTT
>TRBD2|TRBV30|TRBJ2-1|-
CAWTRRLAGVYNEQFF
TGTGCCTGGACCCGCCGACTAGCGGGGGTTTACAATGAGCAGTTCTTC
>-|TRBV5-1|TRBJ1-2|-
CASSLGTNTNYGYTF
TGCGCCAGCAGCTTGGGGACAAATACTAACTATGGCTACACCTTC
>TRBD2|TRBV5-4|TRBJ2-3|-
CASSLLTSGGGDTQYF
TGTGCCAGCAGCTTGTTGACTAGCGGGGGTGGGGATACGCAGTATTTT
>-|TRBV5-7|TRBJ1-5|-
CASSLSPASNQPQHF
TGTGCCAGCAGCTTGTCACCAGCCAGCAATCAGCCCCAGCATTTT
>-|TRBV5-1|TRBJ2-7|few
CASSPGAYEQYF
TGCGCCAGCAGCCCTGGAGCGTACGAGCAGTACTTC
>-|TRBV29-1|TRBJ2-3|-
CSVELQGYGTDTQYF
TGCAGCGTCGAATTGCAGGGGTATGGTACAGATACGCAGTATTTT
>-|TRBV19|TRBJ1-2|-
CASGAANYGYTF
TGTGCCAGTGGGGCCGCTAACTATGGCTACACCTTC
>TRBD1|TRBV2|TRBJ1-6|-
CASSEATQGGNSPLHF
TGTGCCAGCAGTGAAGCGACGCAGGGGGGCAATTCACCCCTCCACTTT
>-|TRBV10-3|TRBJ1-2|few
CAISESSSSYGYTF
TGTGCCATCAGTGAGTCGAGTTCCAGCTATGGCTACACCTTC
>-|TRBV7-3|TRBJ2-7|-
CASSLGQGREQYF
TGTGCCAGCAGCCTAGGTCAGGGGCGGGAGCAGTACTTC
>TRBD1|TRBV7-2|TRBJ2-7|-
CASSLAIADRGHEQYF
TGTGCCAGCAGCTTAGCGATCGCGGACAGGGGACACGAGCAGTACTTC
>TRBD2|TRBV4-3|TRBJ2-5|-
CASSLVGRSGGEETQYF
TGCGCCAGCAGCCTGGTTGGGAGGAGCGGGGGAGAAGAGACCCAGTACTTC
>-|TRBV25-1|TRBJ1-1|-
CASSAAGPNTEAFF
TGTGCCAGCAGTGCGGCAGGGCCGAACACTGAAGCTTTCTTT
>-|TRBV30|TRBJ1-6|-
CAWSVRSVNSPLHF
TGTGCCTGGAGTGTACGCTCAGTTAATTCACCCCTCCACTTT
>-|TRBV5-6|TRBJ2-4|-
CASSSPTGNIQYF
TGTGCCAGCAGTTCCCCGACCGGGAACATTCAGTACTTC
>-|TRBV10-3|TRBJ2-1|few
CAVSFKGGNEQFF
TGTGCCGTATCCTTCAAAGGGGGCAATGAGCAGTTCTTC
>-|TRBV2|TRBJ2-4|-
CASSLTKLAKNIQYF
TGTGCCAGCAGCCTAACCAAACTAGCCAAAAACATTCAGTACTTC
>-|TRBV10-3|TRBJ2-7|-
CATASRTKGWEQYF
TGTGCCACCGCCAGCCGGACAAAGGGTTGGGAGCAGTACTTC
>-|TRBV7-9|TRBJ2-2|-
CASSSGFPGELFF
TGTGCCAGCAGCTCGGGTTTTCCCGGGGAGCTGTTTTTT
>-|TRBV19|TRBJ2-4|-
CASRSQGSNIQYF
TGTGCCAGTAGGTCGCAGGGCTCGAACATTCAGTACTTC
>-|TRBV2|TRBJ1-2|-
CASSTSGKGGYGYTF
TGTGCCAGCAGTACCAGTGGCAAAGGGGGGTATGGCTACACCTTC
>-|TRBV18|TRBJ2-3|-
CASSPTASTDTQYF
TGTGCCAGCTCACCGACAGCCAGCACAGATACGCAGTATTTT
>TRBD2|TRBV27|TRBJ2-3|-
CASSPAGGRFADTQYF
TGTGCCAGCAGCCCCGCGGGGGGGCGATTTGCAGATACGCAGTATTTT
>-|TRBV7-9|TRBJ1-1|-
CASSRFGGDGDTEAFF
TGTGCCAGCAGCCGCTTCGGAGGGGACGGAGACACTGAAGCTTTCTTT
>TRBD1|TRBV27|TRBJ2-1|-
CASRSGTGIYNEQFF
TGTGCCAGCCGCTCCGGGACAGGTATTTACAATGAGCAGTTCTTC
>TRBD1|TRBV23-1|TRBJ1-5|few
CASSQSDRDNQPQHF
TGCGCCAGCAGTCAATCCGACAGGGACAATCAGCCCCAGCATTTT
>-|TRBV30|TRBJ2-4|-
CAWDRGGAANIQYF
TGTGCCTGGGACAGAGGGGGAGCGGCGAACATTCAGTACTTC
>-|TRBV9|TRBJ1-1|few
CASSQSPADEAFF
TGTGCCAGCAGCCAATCCCCAGCGGATGAAGCTTTCTTT
>-|TRBV19|TRBJ2-5|-
CASSEYEETQYF
TGTGCCAGTAGTGAGTACGAAGAGACCCAGTACTTC
>-|TRBV5-1|TRBJ2-3|-
CASSIGGQSTDTQYF
TGCGCCAGCAGCATCGGGGGGCAAAGCACAGATACGCAGTATTTT